This T cell receptor beta chain appears in the sequencing data of a study of blood T cell repertoires in COVID-19. Study as a whole: Both acute and convalescent COVID-19 samples were obtained from the United States, Italy and Spain. PBMCs, B-cell-depleted T cells, or T cells provided the cDNA or gDNA that made up the material.

Original processing methods: Counts of nucleated cells, estimated from reference gene primer amplification, were obtained. Sequencing was performed with immunoSEQ multiplex PCR; in TCRdb, only in-frame clones are kept and a portion is missing. From that table come the V and J calls and clone size; the DNA was used to work out D and trimming. The sample holds around 240,000 clones, approximately 84% seen once. The TCR comes from a man aged 35-49 years with acute or convalescent COVID-19. The sample comprised peripheral blood.

CDR3 bases: TGTGCCTGGGGTAGCGGGGGGGCGTCCTACAATGAGCAGTTCTTC. Protein sequence: CAWGSGGASYNEQFF. This sequence joins TRBV30 and TRBJ2-1; 11 nucleotides align to TRBD2. CDR1 GTSNPN and CDR2 SVGIG come from the germline V gene (reference sequence). The CDR3 sequence is 15 residues long. Trimming cost V 5 bases and J 1 base; bases outside gene matches: 4. The full variable domain, completed using reference TRBV30 and TRBJ2-1, is SQTIHQWPATLVQPVGSPLSLECTVEGTSNPNLYWYRQAAGRGLQLLFYSVGIGQISSEVPQNLSASRPQDRQFILSSKKLLLSDSGFYLCAWGSGGASYNEQFFGPGTRLTVL.